This entry describes one T cell receptor beta chain. The data originate from a study of blood T cell repertoires in COVID-19. Membership in each cohort depended on participant-reported clinical history. Assay used: immunoSEQ multiplex PCR; TCRdb lists only in-frame clones, some missing. Here the sample spans roughly 260,000 clones, roughly nine tenths being singletons. The origin of this receptor is a woman between 18 and 30 years old who had recovered from COVID-19. Sequencing was done on a sample of PBMCs or T cells enriched from blood (not recorded which).

The CDR3 reads CASSEYYLQQNTGELFF. CDR3 bases: TGTGCCAGCAGTGAATACTATCTACAGCAGAACACCGGGGAGCTGTTTTTT. V and J are TRBV25-1 and TRBJ2-2; no clear D gene. The CDR3 length is 17 residues. Trimming removed 0 bases at V and 1 base at J, with 12 bases between. Germline CDR1 is MGHDK and CDR2 is SYGVNS.